The entry that follows covers one T cell receptor beta chain sequence. The antigen is unknown. The source of the sample is a study of cytomegalovirus exposure and HLA in healthy donors. Study at large: The roughly 700 first-cohort repertoires and the 95 to 150 validation repertoires shared the same platform, a later analysis reported.

Clones were read by immunoSEQ multiplex PCR, and TCRdb kept only the in-frame ones, dropping some. The table records around 190,000 clones, roughly 86% of them present only once. Among the roughly 120 subjects of the validation cohort, separate from the roughly 730-subject first cohort, were the donors. The CDR3 length is 17 residues. Study outcomes and limitations: In vitro experiments confirmed that three CMV-associated chains were specific for CMV antigens. The authors enumerated roughly 180 TCR beta chains as linked to cytomegalovirus.

This receptor was identified in a man aged 30 to 39 in good health and CMV-seropositive. Sequenced input: PBMCs. The V call is TRBV21-1, the J call TRBJ1-5; no check of the table's D call, TRBD1, against the DNA was made. TRBV21-1 is classified as a pseudogene. The CDR3 loop is CASSKATGTGCNQPQHF. The CDR3 DNA follows: TGTGCCAGCAGCAAAGCCACCGGGACAGGGTGCAATCAGCCCCAGCATTTT.